This T cell receptor beta chain was found in a study of immune characterization of retroperitoneal liposarcoma. TCRdb independently ran MiXCR on the PCR reads; one entry per CDR3 protein. The sample records 3,500 to 5,500 distinct CDR3 sequences, about 32% being singletons. By its share, this clonotype is medium-sized. The origin of this receptor is a male donor with retroperitoneal liposarcoma. Sequenced sample: tumor tissue.

CDR3 residues: CASSPPTGSKNIQFF. The CDR3 DNA sequence: TGTGCCAGCAGCCCCCCGACAGGGTCCAAAAACATTCAGTTCTTC. The J gene is TRBJ2-1, the V gene TRBV7-2, with 7 bases fitting TRBD1. CDR3 size: 15 residues. Germline assignment: CDR1 SGHTA and CDR2 FQGNSA. Trimming at V came to 5 bases and at J to 13 bases, leaving 17 bases not matched to a gene.